This TCR beta chain is from a study of metastatic and nonmetastatic thyroid tumors. About the research overall: Peripheral blood and tumor or nodule samples from malignant and benign thyroid patients were compared. Points from the study as a whole: Significantly greater TCR beta diversity was reportedly found in malignant thyroid tumors than in benign nodules (in blood and tumor).

TCRdb re-called the PCR reads via MiXCR. The sample contains about 35,000 clones, around 32% of which appear only once. This clone was detected only a few times. Its specificity is not known. Until they underwent thyroid surgery, no patient had received any treatment. The ends lost 5 bases at V and 4 bases at J; junction bases unmatched: 15. The CDR3 covers 17 residues. This receptor was obtained from a female donor with papillary thyroid cancer or a benign thyroid nodule (not recorded which). Some clones in this sample may be carry-over from other donors' samples. The chain combines TRBV12-3 or TRBV12-4 with TRBJ2-5; 8 bases fit TRBD2. The sequenced material came from blood. CDR3 DNA sequence: TGTGCCAGCAGTAGCACCGGGACTAGTGGGGACGGAGAGACCCAGTACTTC. Translation gives CASSSTGTSGDGETQYF.